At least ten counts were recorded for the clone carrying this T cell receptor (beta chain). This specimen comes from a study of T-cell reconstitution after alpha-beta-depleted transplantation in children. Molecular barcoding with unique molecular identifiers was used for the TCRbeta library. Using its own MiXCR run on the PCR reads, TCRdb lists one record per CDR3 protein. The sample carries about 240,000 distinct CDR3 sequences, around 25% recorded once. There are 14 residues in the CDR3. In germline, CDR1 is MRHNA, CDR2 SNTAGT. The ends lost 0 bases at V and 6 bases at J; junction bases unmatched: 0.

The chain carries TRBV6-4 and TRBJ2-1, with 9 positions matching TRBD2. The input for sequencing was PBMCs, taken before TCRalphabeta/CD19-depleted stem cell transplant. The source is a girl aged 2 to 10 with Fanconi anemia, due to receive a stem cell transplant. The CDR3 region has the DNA TGTGCCAGCAGTGACTCGGGACTAGCCAATGAGCAGTTCTTC. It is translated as CASSDSGLANEQFF.